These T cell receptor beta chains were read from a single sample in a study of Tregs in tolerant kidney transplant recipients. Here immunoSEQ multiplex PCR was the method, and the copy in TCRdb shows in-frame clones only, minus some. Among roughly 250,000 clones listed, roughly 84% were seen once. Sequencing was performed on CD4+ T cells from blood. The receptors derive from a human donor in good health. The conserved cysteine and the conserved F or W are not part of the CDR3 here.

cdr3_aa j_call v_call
ASSLTLETQY TRBJ2-5 TRBV5-1
SARDRVITEPQY TRBJ2-5 TRBV29-1
ASSYGSSNTEAF TRBJ1-1 TRBV6-6
ASSTGQKANEKLF TRBJ1-4 TRBV5-4
ASSPPGGDPYEQY TRBJ2-7 TRBV5-6
ASSQDYEDEQY TRBJ2-7 TRBV14
ASSLGRVLMNTEAF TRBJ1-1 TRBV5-6
ASSLDRINGYT TRBJ1-2 TRBV5-1
ASSYGRVSGELF TRBJ2-2 TRBV6-5
ASSGDGTSGNEQF TRBJ2-1 TRBV7-9
AWSVTGSSGNTIY TRBJ1-3 TRBV30
ASSSTGATDTQY TRBJ2-3 TRBV11-3
ASSLALRQGIGYGYT TRBJ1-2 TRBV5-5
ASSKRSTVMNTEAF TRBJ1-1 TRBV21-1
ASSLKGIDTQY TRBJ2-3 TRBV5-4
ASSLPTGGNIQY TRBJ2-4 TRBV5-4
ASSLTGQGTEAF TRBJ1-1 TRBV11-2
AWSVRGTSGNEQF TRBJ2-1 TRBV30
ASSATNHQPQH TRBJ1-5 TRBV10-2
ASTYGRNEQETQY TRBJ2-5 TRBV6-6
ASRTIGARAGDPNYGYT TRBJ1-2 TRBV4-1
ASRTSSYSYEQY TRBJ2-7 TRBV5-1
ASSLKGATEAF TRBJ1-1 TRBV5-1
ASSPTRMNTEAF TRBJ1-1 TRBV6-1
ASSPVRGLNTIY TRBJ1-3 TRBV11-2
ASRESIEYGYT TRBJ1-2 TRBV6-5
ASSLQGGNSPLH TRBJ1-6 TRBV6-5
SVEGQGAREQY TRBJ2-7 TRBV29-1